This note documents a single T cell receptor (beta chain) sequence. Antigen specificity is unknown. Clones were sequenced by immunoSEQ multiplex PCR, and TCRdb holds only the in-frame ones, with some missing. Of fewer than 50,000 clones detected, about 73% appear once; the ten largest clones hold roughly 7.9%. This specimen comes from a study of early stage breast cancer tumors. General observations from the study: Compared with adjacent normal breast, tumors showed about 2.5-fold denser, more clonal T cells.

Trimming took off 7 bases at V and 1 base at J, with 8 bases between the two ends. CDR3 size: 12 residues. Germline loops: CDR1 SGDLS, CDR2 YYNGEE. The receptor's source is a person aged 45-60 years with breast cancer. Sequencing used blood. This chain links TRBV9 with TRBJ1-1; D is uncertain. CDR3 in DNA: TGTGCCAGCGGTACAGAGAACACTGAAGCTTTCTTT. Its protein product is CASGTENTEAFF.